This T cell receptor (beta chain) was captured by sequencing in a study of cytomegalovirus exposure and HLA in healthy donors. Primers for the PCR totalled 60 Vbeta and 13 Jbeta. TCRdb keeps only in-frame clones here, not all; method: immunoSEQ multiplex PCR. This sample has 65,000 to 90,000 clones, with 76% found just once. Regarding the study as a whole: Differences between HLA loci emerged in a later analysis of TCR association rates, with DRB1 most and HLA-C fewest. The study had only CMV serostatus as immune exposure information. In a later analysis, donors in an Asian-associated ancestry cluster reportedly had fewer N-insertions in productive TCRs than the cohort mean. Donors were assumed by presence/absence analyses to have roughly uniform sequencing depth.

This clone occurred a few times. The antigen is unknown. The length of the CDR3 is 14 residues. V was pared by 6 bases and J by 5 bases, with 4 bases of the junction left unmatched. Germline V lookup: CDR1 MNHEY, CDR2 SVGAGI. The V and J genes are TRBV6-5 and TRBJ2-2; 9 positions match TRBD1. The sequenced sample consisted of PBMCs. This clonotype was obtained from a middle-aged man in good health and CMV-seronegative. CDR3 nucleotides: TGTGCCAGCAGAGGGACAGGGAGGACCGGGGAGCTGTTTTTT. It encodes CASRGTGRTGELFF.